A single sample is the source of the 29 T cell receptor beta chains below, sequenced in a study of molecular identifiers for immune sequencing clone quantification. TCRdb used MiXCR to reprocess the PCR reads, holding one entry per CDR3 protein. The sample includes 75,000 to 95,000 distinct CDR3 sequences, around 25% of them seen just once. The sequenced sample consisted of naive CD8+ T cells from blood, with Jurkat cell RNA spiked in. The subset was: FACS-sorted CD8+CD4-CCR7+CD45RA+ naive T cells. The receptors were sampled from a human donor in good health. Some libraries in this study had Jurkat cell RNA spiked in.

The chain recombines TRBV6-2 or TRBV6-3 with TRBJ1-5; D might be TRBD1 (6 bases). Germline V CDR1 and CDR2: MNHEY, SVGEGT. V gave up 5 bases and J gave up 1 base, with 9 bases separating them. This CDR3 has 14 residues. In nucleotides, the CDR3 is TGTGCCAGCAGTGCGGGGGCCAGCAATCAGCCCCAGCATTTT. It yields the protein CASSAGASNQPQHF.

The J gene is TRBJ2-1, the V gene TRBV12-3 or TRBV12-4; a possible D gene is TRBD2 (6 bases). Trimming stripped 6 bases from V and 7 bases from J, with 25 bases between. The CDR3 extends over 17 amino acids. CDR3 nucleotide sequence: TGTGCCAGCAGGGGAATTAGGGACTCCTTTGCGGTGAATGAGCAGTTCTTC. Translating gives CASRGIRDSFAVNEQFF.

This clonotype appeared a few times. A read error is possible here, since a much larger clone lies one base away. The V and J genes are TRBV7-9 and TRBJ2-2; D might be TRBD2 (5 bases). CDR1 is SEHNR and CDR2 is FQNEAQ in the germline V gene (reference sequence). The CDR3 totals 12 residues. The CDR3 region has the DNA TGTGCCAGCGGCTTCACTAGAGGGGAGCTGTTTTTT. Protein product: CASGFTRGELFF.

The J gene is TRBJ1-5, the V gene TRBV12-3 or TRBV12-4, with D possibly matching TRBD1 (6 bases). The CDR3 is made up of 14 amino acids. Trimming took 8 bases from V and 7 from J, leaving 18 bases between them. As DNA, the CDR3 is TGTGCCAGCCAAACCCCGGGGGCTGGACAGCCCCAGCATTTT. Translating gives CASQTPGAGQPQHF.

This clonotype was counted many times. The rearrangement links TRBV6-5 to TRBJ1-1; D is unresolved. The CDR3 is 13 amino acids. Germline assignment: CDR1 MNHEY and CDR2 SVGAGI. V lost 0 bases, J lost 10 bases, and 12 bases lay in between. In DNA, the CDR3 is TGTGCCAGCAGTTACTCGAGACTACGGGGAGCTTTCTTT. Amino acids: CASSYSRLRGAFF.

This clonotype was seen repeatedly, ten times or more. The chain combines TRBV4-3 with TRBJ1-1; 10 bases map to TRBD1. Trimming cost V 4 bases and J 4 bases; bases outside gene matches: 12. CDR3 length: 17 amino acids. Germline CDR1 is LGHNA and CDR2 is YSLEER. In DNA form, the CDR3 reads TGCGCCAGCAGCCGGCTCCGACAGGGGGCAAGGGGCACTGAAGCTTTCTTT. This translates into CASSRLRQGARGTEAFF.

This clonotype appeared many times. V gene TRBV25-1 combines with J gene TRBJ2-7, with 10 bases matching TRBD2. The CDR3 loop spans 16 amino acids. Unmatched junction bases numbered 10, after V lost 8 bases and J lost 0 bases. Germline V gene data show CDR1 as MGHDK and CDR2 as SYGVNS. CDR3 sequence reads: CASPRGTSADSYEQYF. The CDR3 bases are TGTGCCAGCCCAAGGGGGACTAGCGCCGACTCCTACGAGCAGTACTTC.

The chain joins TRBV12-3 or TRBV12-4 to TRBJ2-3, with a weak D call TRBD2 (7 bases). The CDR3 is made up of 17 amino acids. V gave up 5 bases and J gave up 8 bases, with 26 bases separating them. CDR3 DNA: TGTGCCAGCAGTCTCAAGGGGGGGGGCCCCCCCCCCGGTACGCAGTATTTT. Translated: CASSLKGGGPPPGTQYF.

This clonotype was seen more than once but under ten times. V and J are TRBV5-5 and TRBJ2-7; 7 nucleotides agree with TRBD1. The CDR3 is 15 amino acids. From germline, CDR1 is SGHKS and CDR2 YYEKEE (reference sequence). The ends lost 4 bases at V and 0 bases at J; junction bases unmatched: 7. The chain's CDR3 is CASSGRTGNSYEQYF. The CDR3, as DNA: TGTGCCAGCAGCGGAAGGACAGGCAACTCCTACGAGCAGTACTTC. Full variable domain (rest looked up from reference TRBV5-5 and TRBJ2-7): DAGVTQSPTHLIKTRGQQVTLRCSPISGHKSVSWYQQVLGQGPQFIFQYYEKEERGRGNFPDRFSARQFPNYSSELNVNALLLGDSALYLCASSGRTGNSYEQYFGPGTRLTVT.

This clonotype was counted a few times. This chain links TRBV6-5 with TRBJ2-6; D is perhaps TRBD2 (6 bases). This CDR3 comprises 19 residues. The ends were cut back, 5 bases at V and 2 bases at J, with 22 bases in the middle. Germline V gene lookup returns CDR1 MNHEY and CDR2 SVGAGI. The CDR3, as DNA: TGTGCCAGCAGTCCCCTGGAGGGGCGCCCTATTACTGGGGCCAACGTCCTGACTTTC. Translating gives CASSPLEGRPITGANVLTF.

This clonotype was picked up a small number of times. V gene TRBV2 combines with J gene TRBJ2-2, with a tentative D call TRBD2 (6 bases). Germline V gene lookup returns CDR1 SNHLY and CDR2 FYNNEI. The V end was cut by 4 bases, the J end by 1 base, with 10 bases between. This CDR3 has 15 residues. The CDR3 loop is CASSGWRENTGELFF. CDR3 coding DNA: TGTGCCAGCAGTGGCTGGCGGGAGAACACCGGGGAGCTGTTTTTT.

Regarding this clonotype: This may be a read error: a much more frequent sequence differs by one nucleotide. This chain uses TRBV4-3 with TRBJ1-1; D call uncertain. CDR3 length: 14 residues. Germline CDR1 reads LGHNA; CDR2 reads YSLEER. In DNA form, the CDR3 reads TGCGCCAGCGGCCATAGGAAGGGTCCCACTGAAGCTTTCTTT. Translated, it gives CASGHRKGPTEAFF.

The sample holds many counts of this clonotype. The chain couples TRBV5-1 to TRBJ2-5, with D hard to call. The V end was cut by 0 bases, the J end by 3 bases, with 12 bases between. Germline V CDR1 and CDR2: SGHRS, YFSETQ. This CDR3 spans 15 amino acids. CDR3 DNA: TGCGCCAGCAGCTTGGCCCTCGGAAGAGAAGAGACCCAGTACTTC. Translation gives CASSLALGREETQYF.

The table lists this clonotype with many counts. This chain joins TRBV6-5 and TRBJ2-1; possible D gene TRBD1, 6 bases. The germline gives CDR1 MNHEY, CDR2 SVGAGI. This CDR3 has 13 amino acids. Trimming took 7 bases from V and 5 from J, leaving 12 bases between them. The CDR3 DNA sequence: TGTGCCAGCACTAGGGGGATCGACAATGAGCAGTTCTTC. This encodes CASTRGIDNEQFF.

As regards this clonotype: A read error is possible here, since a much larger clone lies one base away. This chain links TRBV14 with TRBJ2-1, with D hard to call. Germline V gives CDR1 SGHDN, CDR2 FVKESK. The CDR3 length is 11 residues. This chain's CDR3 is CASSPANEQSF. The CDR3 bases are TGTGCCAGCAGCCCCGCTAATGAGCAGTCCTTC. The complete variable domain, with remaining parts taken from reference TRBV14 and TRBJ2-1, reads EAGVTQFPSHSVIEKGQTVTLRCDPISGHDNLYWYRRVMGKEIKFLLHFVKESKQDESGMPNNRFLAERTGGTYSTLKVQPAELEDSGVYFCASSPANEQSFGPGTRLTVL.

On this clonotype itself: A much larger clone differs from this one at a single base, so this may be a read error. The chain carries TRBV6-5 and TRBJ1-5; D unclear. Looked up from germline, CDR1 is MNHEY and CDR2 is SVGAGI. This CDR3 region has 12 residues. The DNA of the CDR3 is TGTACCAGCTTAGGTAGCAATCAGCCCCAGCATTTT. This encodes CTSLGSNQPQHF.

V gene TRBV30 combines with J gene TRBJ2-1; 7 positions match TRBD1. The CDR3 loop spans 14 amino acids. V shed 2 bases, J shed 8 bases, and the junction held 9 bases outside the gene matches. The germline V gene has CDR1 GTSNPN and CDR2 SVGIG (reference sequence). CDR3 sequence reads: CAWSHRGARDEQFF. As DNA, the CDR3 is TGTGCCTGGAGTCACAGGGGAGCTCGCGATGAGCAGTTCTTC.

The rearrangement uses TRBV20-1 and TRBJ2-7; 7 bases match TRBD1. V was clipped by 0 bases and J by 1 base; unmatched bases: 6. The CDR3 consists of 15 residues. CDR1 is DFQATT and CDR2 is SNEGSKA in the germline V gene (reference sequence). In DNA, the CDR3 is TGCAGTGCTAGAGATAACAGGGGAAGTTCCTACGAGCAGTACTTC. This codes for CSARDNRGSSYEQYF.

This clonotype has just a few counts. This sequence joins TRBV14 and TRBJ2-7; D might be TRBD1 (6 bases). The CDR3 spans 13 residues. V was clipped by 2 bases and J by 3 bases, with 8 bases between them. Germline V gene sequence: CDR1 SGHDN, CDR2 FVKESK. CDR3 in amino acids: CASSQWDNYEQYF. The CDR3 nucleotides read TGTGCCAGCAGCCAATGGGACAACTACGAGCAGTACTTC.

Concerning this clonotype: A read error may be the cause here, since a much bigger clone is one base away. This chain connects TRBV6-6 to TRBJ2-1, with D possibly being TRBD1 or TRBD2 (5 bases each). This CDR3 spans 13 amino acids. Per germline, CDR1 MNHNY and CDR2 SVGAGI (reference sequence). The CDR3 sequence is CAGSPWGYNEQFF. The CDR3 bases are TGTGCCGGCAGTCCCTGGGGGTACAATGAGCAGTTCTTC.

This clonotype was detected a few times. This chain links TRBV9 with TRBJ2-5, with a weak D call TRBD1 (6 bases). The germline CDR1 and CDR2 sequences are SGDLS and YYNGEE. Trimming removed 0 bases from V and 2 bases from J, with 11 bases in between. The CDR3 totals 15 residues. The CDR3 region is CASSVGVRGQETQYF. In DNA form, the CDR3 reads TGTGCCAGCAGCGTAGGCGTTAGGGGGCAAGAGACCCAGTACTTC.

Turning to this clonotype: A clone one base away is much larger, so this may be a read error. The chain employs TRBV21-1 and TRBJ2-5; the table's D call TRBD1 went unverified against the DNA. TRBV21-1 is reported as a pseudogene. The CDR3 length is 13 residues. CDR3 region: CAGSKPGEETQYF. The DNA of the CDR3 is TGTGCCGGCAGCAAACCCGGGGAAGAGACCCAGTACTTC.

This clonotype showed up many times. CDR3 protein: CASSWLTTSGGDRSQYF. The CDR3 bases are TGTGCCAGCAGCTGGCTGACGACTAGCGGGGGCGATAGATCCCAGTACTTC. This rearrangement joins TRBV11-2 to TRBJ2-5, with 12 bases that match TRBD2. Germline V gene data show CDR1 as SGHAT and CDR2 as FQNNGV. The CDR3 loop spans 17 amino acids. The junction had 15 bases not matched to a gene; V was cut back by 4 bases and J by 9 bases.

This clonotype came up a few times. The gene calls are TRBV5-3 and TRBJ1-1; D not resolved. Being an ORF, TRBV5-3 has a function that is uncertain. The CDR3 contains 13 residues. For the CDR3, the DNA is TGTGTCAGCAGCTTGTGGTTTAACACTGAAGCTTTCTTT. Translation: CVSSLWFNTEAFF.

Comment on this clonotype: A read error is possible here, since a much larger clone lies one base away. The chain uses TRBV20-1 and TRBJ2-3; TRBD2 matches at 7 bases. This CDR3 has 17 amino acids. Trimming cost V 6 bases and J 1 base; bases outside gene matches: 16. The germline CDR1 and CDR2 sequences are DFQATT and SNEGSKA (reference sequence). The CDR3 DNA reads as TGCAGTGCCCATCCCTACGGGGGGAGCCTAGGCACAGATACGCAGTATTTT. Its translation: CSAHPYGGSLGTDTQYF.

This clonotype was detected ten times or more. The chain couples TRBV2 to TRBJ1-1; D call uncertain. Germline-derived CDR1 and CDR2 are SNHLY and FYNNEI. The CDR3 covers 14 residues. V was trimmed by 2 bases and J by 2 bases, leaving 9 bases between them. The CDR3 DNA reads TGTGCCAGCAGTGAATCCGACAAAAACACTGAAGCTTTCTTT. Its protein product is CASSESDKNTEAFF.

The chain is built from TRBV15 and TRBJ2-7; D is unclear. The CDR3 is 14 residues long. V was clipped by 0 bases and J by 1 base, with 7 bases between them. Germline assignment: CDR1 LNHNV and CDR2 YYDKDF (reference sequence). The chain's CDR3 is CATSRDRASYEQYF. The CDR3 nucleotides are TGTGCCACCAGCAGAGATCGGGCTTCCTACGAGCAGTACTTC.

Many counts were recorded for this clonotype. Written as DNA, the CDR3 is TGTGCCAGCAGCGAAAATCAGATCTATGGCTACACCTTC. Translation: CASSENQIYGYTF. The V gene is TRBV9, the J gene TRBJ1-2; D call uncertain. The CDR3 runs 13 residues. Germline V lookup: CDR1 SGDLS, CDR2 YYNGEE. Trimming took off 3 bases at V and 4 bases at J, with 10 bases between the two ends.

This chain connects TRBV28 to TRBJ2-7; 8 bases agree with TRBD2. CDR1 and CDR2 (germline): MDHEN, SYDVKM. J was trimmed by 6 bases and V by 6 bases; bases with no gene match: 13. CDR3 size: 15 residues. The CDR3 loop is CASSTLGTSPPEQYF. CDR3 nucleotide sequence: TGTGCCAGCAGCACACTTGGGACTAGTCCACCCGAGCAGTACTTC. The variable domain in full, with the rest retrieved from reference TRBV28 and TRBJ2-7, is DVKVTQSSRYLVKRTGEKVFLECVQDMDHENMFWYRQDPGLGLRLIYFSYDVKMKEKGDIPEGYSVSREKKERFSLILESASTNQTSMYLCASSTLGTSPPEQYFGPGTRLTVT.